This is a list of T cell receptor beta chains from one sample in a study of regulatory T cells. The method was immunoSEQ multiplex PCR; TCRdb's version includes in-frame clones alone and lacks a portion of them. The top ten hold approximately 30% of the sample, which has some 17,000 clones, more than 85% seen once. The source material was CD8+ T cells sorted from blood. The receptors shown here come from a person aged 18 to 35 with CD3G deficiency. Both conserved end residues are part of each CDR3. D genes are given only for firm matches. The size field is filled for only some rows; it gives once, few, many or a size class.

CDR3 protein: CASSPSVISTEAFF; V gene: TRBV19; CDR3 length: 14; J gene: TRBJ1-1; clone size: once; D gene: .
CDR3 protein: CASSWTGIGSPLHF; V gene: TRBV19; CDR3 length: 14; J gene: TRBJ1-6; clone size: .; D gene: .
CDR3 protein: CASSWDKNTEAFF; V gene: TRBV27; CDR3 length: 13; J gene: TRBJ1-1; clone size: .; D gene: .
CDR3 protein: CASSPHSSLQDPGVETQYF; V gene: TRBV11-3; CDR3 length: 19; J gene: TRBJ2-5; clone size: .; D gene: .
CDR3 protein: CASSQDQPADTQYF; V gene: TRBV4-3; CDR3 length: 14; J gene: TRBJ2-3; clone size: few; D gene: .
CDR3 protein: CASSTDRDNEQFF; V gene: TRBV5-6; CDR3 length: 13; J gene: TRBJ2-1; clone size: .; D gene: .
CDR3 protein: CSVEDLAGDYNEQFF; V gene: TRBV29-1; CDR3 length: 15; J gene: TRBJ2-1; clone size: once; D gene: TRBD2
CDR3 protein: CASSFGTSLLNEQFF; V gene: TRBV27; CDR3 length: 15; J gene: TRBJ2-1; clone size: .; D gene: TRBD2
CDR3 protein: CASSNQGLSEKLFF; V gene: TRBV28; CDR3 length: 14; J gene: TRBJ1-4; clone size: .; D gene: .
CDR3 protein: CASSETDTQYF; V gene: TRBV18; CDR3 length: 11; J gene: TRBJ2-3; clone size: .; D gene: .
CDR3 protein: CASSVERTGGANVLTF; V gene: TRBV9; CDR3 length: 16; J gene: TRBJ2-6; clone size: .; D gene: .
CDR3 protein: CASGPTGEAEAFF; V gene: TRBV7-6; CDR3 length: 13; J gene: TRBJ1-1; clone size: .; D gene: TRBD1
CDR3 protein: CASSQGRGGPYGYTF; V gene: TRBV14; CDR3 length: 15; J gene: TRBJ1-2; clone size: .; D gene: .
CDR3 protein: CATILWGLGTEAFF; V gene: TRBV6-5; CDR3 length: 14; J gene: TRBJ1-1; clone size: .; D gene: .
CDR3 protein: CASSLYKGGFEAFF; V gene: TRBV27; CDR3 length: 14; J gene: TRBJ1-1; clone size: .; D gene: .
CDR3 protein: CATSRYNAPDAEAFF; V gene: TRBV15; CDR3 length: 15; J gene: TRBJ1-1; clone size: .; D gene: .
CDR3 protein: CASTGLEDTQYF; V gene: TRBV6-5; CDR3 length: 12; J gene: TRBJ2-3; clone size: .; D gene: .
CDR3 protein: CASSSGTSSYNEQFF; V gene: TRBV4-1; CDR3 length: 15; J gene: TRBJ2-1; clone size: .; D gene: TRBD2
CDR3 protein: CASGLAVTGWTGELFF; V gene: TRBV12-5; CDR3 length: 16; J gene: TRBJ2-2; clone size: once; D gene: .
CDR3 protein: CASSSIGTITDTQYF; V gene: TRBV11-2; CDR3 length: 15; J gene: TRBJ2-3; clone size: .; D gene: TRBD2
CDR3 protein: CASSLGWQKGQIAPGEQYF; V gene: TRBV28; CDR3 length: 19; J gene: TRBJ2-7; clone size: .; D gene: .
CDR3 protein: CASSEARGIRYQETQYF; V gene: TRBV6-1; CDR3 length: 17; J gene: TRBJ2-5; clone size: .; D gene: .
CDR3 protein: CSVESGSHGANVLTF; V gene: TRBV29-1; CDR3 length: 15; J gene: TRBJ2-6; clone size: .; D gene: .
CDR3 protein: CASSLTGGGYEQYF; V gene: TRBV27; CDR3 length: 14; J gene: TRBJ2-7; clone size: .; D gene: TRBD1
CDR3 protein: CASSLARNEQFF; V gene: TRBV28; CDR3 length: 12; J gene: TRBJ2-1; clone size: .; D gene: .
CDR3 protein: CSALDRANTGELFF; V gene: TRBV29-1; CDR3 length: 14; J gene: TRBJ2-2; clone size: .; D gene: TRBD1
CDR3 protein: CASSFPGNEQFF; V gene: TRBV6-6; CDR3 length: 12; J gene: TRBJ2-1; clone size: .; D gene: .
CDR3 protein: CAWRKETQYF; V gene: TRBV30; CDR3 length: 10; J gene: TRBJ2-5; clone size: .; D gene: .
CDR3 protein: CASSISGRKETQYF; V gene: TRBV19; CDR3 length: 14; J gene: TRBJ2-5; clone size: .; D gene: .